A selection of T cell receptor beta chains follows, all from one sample in a study of T cell repertoires in cytomegalovirus infection. Using its own MiXCR run on the reads, TCRdb lists one record per CDR3 protein. In the table there are 750,000 to 950,000 distinct CDR3 sequences, around 29% of which are singletons. Their antigens remain unidentified. The sequences come from cultured CD8+ T cells from PBMCs, collected from culture after CMV antigen stimulation. These receptors originate from a human donor in good health (CMV status not recorded). Some clones in this sample may be carry-over from other donors' samples. The CDR3 runs from the conserved cysteine through the conserved F or W. The D gene is left open where the match is weak. Size is stated for part of the rows, as once, few or many counts, or as a class when the clone is expanded.

clone size,D gene,J gene,V gene,CDR3 DNA,CDR3 protein
-,-,TRBJ1-2,TRBV6-2/TRBV6-3,TGTGCCAGCAGTTGGGCAGGCCCCTCTGGCTACACCTTC,CASSWAGPSGYTF
-,-,TRBJ1-3,TRBV6-1,TGTGCCAGCAGTGATCGGACGGAGTCTGGAAACACCATATATTTT,CASSDRTESGNTIYF
-,-,TRBJ2-1,TRBV14,TGTGCCAGCAGCCAAGACCGACTAGATGAGCAGTTCTTC,CASSQDRLDEQFF
many,-,TRBJ2-7,TRBV7-9,TGTGCCAGCAGCTCCCCGGGAGCCTACGAGCAGTACTTC,CASSSPGAYEQYF
-,-,TRBJ1-5,TRBV7-2,TGTGCCAGCAGCGGCGGGGTTTATAGCAATCAGCCCCAGCATTTT,CASSGGVYSNQPQHF
few,-,TRBJ1-1,TRBV5-6,TGTGCCAGCAGCTTACCAACTCTTTACACTGAAGCTTTCTTT,CASSLPTLYTEAFF
many,TRBD1,TRBJ1-2,TRBV5-1,TGCGCCAGCAGCGACCGGGACAGGGCTAACTATGGCTACACCTTC,CASSDRDRANYGYTF
-,-,TRBJ1-2,TRBV7-9,TGTGCCAGCAGCCCGGTAGGAGAGATGTCCTGGTATGGCTACACCTTC,CASSPVGEMSWYGYTF
many,TRBD1,TRBJ1-2,TRBV12-3/TRBV12-4,TGTGCCAGCAGCCCCGGGACAGCCTATGGCTACACCTTC,CASSPGTAYGYTF
many,-,TRBJ1-2,TRBV7-9,TGTGCCAGCAGTTTGGGCAGGGGCTATGGCTACACCTTC,CASSLGRGYGYTF
-,-,TRBJ1-5,TRBV27,TGTGCCAGCAGTTTATGGTACGGCGACAATCAGCCCCAGCATTTT,CASSLWYGDNQPQHF
once,-,TRBJ2-7,TRBV10-3,TGTGCCACGGGTACTGGCCAGTTCGCCTACGAGCAGTACTTC,CATGTGQFAYEQYF
few,-,TRBJ1-1,TRBV7-9,TGTGCCAGCAGCAAACAGGGTTGGATGAACACTGAAGCTTTCTTT,CASSKQGWMNTEAFF
many,TRBD1,TRBJ2-1,TRBV7-2,TGTGCCAGCAGCCAAACAGGGGGCGGTTACTCCTACAATGAGCAGTTCTTC,CASSQTGGGYSYNEQFF
-,-,TRBJ1-6,TRBV19,TGTGCCAGTAGTATCGACGGTTCCTATTCACCCCTCCACTTT,CASSIDGSYSPLHF
-,-,TRBJ2-5,TRBV6-6,TGTGCCAGCAGTTACTCGATTCGGCCAGGGAGCCCCAGTTTCCAAGAGACCCAGTACTTC,CASSYSIRPGSPSFQETQYF
-,TRBD2,TRBJ2-2,TRBV2,TGTGCCAGCAGTGAAAAAACTAGCGGGGGGGCTCCTACCGGGGAGCTGTTTTTT,CASSEKTSGGAPTGELFF
-,-,TRBJ1-2,TRBV29-1,TGCAGCGTTGAAGATCAACAGAAAATAGCCTACGGACACCGAGGCTACACCTTC,CSVEDQQKIAYGHRGYTF
-,-,TRBJ2-1,TRBV5-1,TGCGCCAGCAGCATGGCCCCGGAGGTGGTCAATGAGCAGTTCTTC,CASSMAPEVVNEQFF
few,-,TRBJ2-7,TRBV9,TGTGCCAGCAGCCCCCTGGGGCAGGGACCTTACGAGCAGTACTTC,CASSPLGQGPYEQYF
many,-,TRBJ2-1,TRBV7-3,TGTGCCAGCAGCTTAGGCTCGGGTGATGAGCAGTTCTTC,CASSLGSGDEQFF
many,TRBD1,TRBJ1-6,TRBV27,TGTGCCAGCAGTTTAAGTCAGGGGGCCTATTCACCCCTCCACTTT,CASSLSQGAYSPLHF
few,-,TRBJ1-1,TRBV19,TGTGCCATTAGGACCGGGGGGACTGAAGCTTTCTTT,CAIRTGGTEAFF
many,TRBD2,TRBJ2-1,TRBV28,TGTGCCAGCAGTTGGGCTAGCGGGGGGGCGGACGGTCTTGAGCAGTTCTTC,CASSWASGGADGLEQFF
few,-,TRBJ1-1,TRBV14,TGTGCCAGCAGCCACAAGGAACCGAACACTGAAGCTTTCTTT,CASSHKEPNTEAFF
few,-,TRBJ1-5,TRBV4-1,TGCGCCAGCAGCCAAGATGCAGGGAGAAATCAGCCCCAGCATTTT,CASSQDAGRNQPQHF
-,TRBD2,TRBJ2-3,TRBV7-6,TGTGCCAGCAGCTTCGCTGGAGGCGGGGGGCTCACAGATACGCAGTATTTT,CASSFAGGGGLTDTQYF